This TCR beta chain appears in the sequencing data of a study of cytomegalovirus exposure and HLA in healthy donors. About this clone: Its specificity is unknown.

CDR3 length equals 11 residues. The germline V and J ends were trimmed by 9 bases and 1 base, with 6 bases remaining between them. CDR1 is SNHLY and CDR2 is FYNNEI in the germline V gene. Both 60 Vbeta primers and 13 Jbeta primers went into the PCR. Assay: immunoSEQ multiplex PCR; the TCRdb copy retains only in-frame clones and omits some. The sample consists of 95,000 to 150,000 clones, around 76% of them appearing once. Regarding the study as a whole: The study reported that TCR beta sequences accurately predicted HLA-A and HLA-B alleles in most subjects. TCR beta chain V- and J-gene trimming was linked, in a later analysis, to a missense variant in DCLRE1C. Some V segments, including TRBV6-2 and TRBV6-3, were excluded as indistinguishable.

This sequence originates from a woman aged 55-70 years in good health and CMV-seropositive. This rearrangement joins TRBV2 to TRBJ1-1; TRBD1 is a possible D gene (6 bases). Sequencing was carried out using PBMCs. CDR3 amino acids: CARGGNTEAFF. The DNA for the CDR3 is TGTGCCAGAGGGGGGAACACTGAAGCTTTCTTT.